This T cell receptor (beta chain) emerged from a study of prognosis after radiotherapy for stage I lung cancer. Study overall: While about 7 patients had squamous cell carcinoma tumors, the tumors of around twelve were adenocarcinoma. The biologically effective dose of the SBRT radiotherapy was at least 100 Gy, given over 3 to 5 fractions.

The authors amplified TCR beta CDR3 from genomic DNA using two-round multiplex PCR. The first PCR round targeted every TRBV and TRBJ gene with specific primers. One entry per CDR3 protein, called by TCRdb with MiXCR from the multiplex PCR reads. The data show about 36,000 distinct CDR3 sequences, approximately 35% seen once. Germline loops: CDR1 LNHDA, CDR2 SQIVND (reference sequence). Trimming cost V 3 bases and J 13 bases, with 22 bases left between them. The CDR3 is made up of 15 amino acids. This receptor was identified in a donor at least 50 years old with non-small cell lung cancer. V is TRBV19 and J is TRBJ1-5; tentatively, D is TRBD1 (5 bases). The starting material was PBMCs, obtained before or after stereotactic body radiation therapy (not recorded which). CDR3 in DNA: TGTGCCAGTAGTATGGGGGGTCGGGACTATCAGCTACAGCATTTT. This encodes CASSMGGRDYQLQHF. Filled out from reference TRBV19 and TRBJ1-5, the complete variable domain reads DGGITQSPKYLFRKEGQNVTLSCEQNLNHDAMYWYRQDPGQGLRLIYYSQIVNDFQKGDIAEGYSVSREKKESFPLTVTSAQKNPTAFYLCASSMGGRDYQLQHFGDGTRLSIL.